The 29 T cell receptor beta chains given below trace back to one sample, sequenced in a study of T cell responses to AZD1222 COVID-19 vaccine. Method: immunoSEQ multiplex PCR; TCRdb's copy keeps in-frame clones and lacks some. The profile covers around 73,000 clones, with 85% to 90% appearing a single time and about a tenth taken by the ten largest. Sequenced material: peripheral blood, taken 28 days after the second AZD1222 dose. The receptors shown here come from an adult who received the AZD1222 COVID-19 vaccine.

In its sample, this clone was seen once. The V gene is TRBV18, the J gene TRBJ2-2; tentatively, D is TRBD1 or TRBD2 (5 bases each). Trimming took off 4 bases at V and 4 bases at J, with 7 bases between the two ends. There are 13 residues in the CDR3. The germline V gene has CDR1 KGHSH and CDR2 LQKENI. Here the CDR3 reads CASSRGITGELFF. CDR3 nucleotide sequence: TGTGCCAGCTCACGGGGGATCACCGGGGAGCTGTTTTTT.

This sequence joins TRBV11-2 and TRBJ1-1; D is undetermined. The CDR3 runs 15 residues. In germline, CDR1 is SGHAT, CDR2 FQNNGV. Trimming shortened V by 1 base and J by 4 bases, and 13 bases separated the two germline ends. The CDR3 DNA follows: TGTGCCAGCAGCTTAGCCGGTTGGTCCGGCACTGAAGCTTTCTTT. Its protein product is CASSLAGWSGTEAFF.

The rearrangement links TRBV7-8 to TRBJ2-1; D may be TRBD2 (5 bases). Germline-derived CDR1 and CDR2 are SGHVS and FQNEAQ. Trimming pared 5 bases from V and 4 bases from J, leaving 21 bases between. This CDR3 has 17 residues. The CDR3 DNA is TGTGCCAGCAGCCCTCTACCCCCGGGGTCTGCTTACAATGAGCAGTTCTTC. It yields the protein CASSPLPPGSAYNEQFF. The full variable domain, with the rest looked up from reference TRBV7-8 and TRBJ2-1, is GAGVSQSPRYKVAKRGQDVALRCDPISGHVSLFWYQQALGQGPEFLTYFQNEAQLDKSGLPSDRFFAERPEGSVSTLKIQRTQQEDSAVYLCASSPLPPGSAYNEQFFGPGTRLTVL.

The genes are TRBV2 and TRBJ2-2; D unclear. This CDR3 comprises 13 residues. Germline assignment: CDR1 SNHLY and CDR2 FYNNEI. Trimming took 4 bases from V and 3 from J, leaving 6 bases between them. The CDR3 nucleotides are TGTGCCAGCAGTGGGCGTGACACCGGGGAGCTGTTTTTT. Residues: CASSGRDTGELFF.

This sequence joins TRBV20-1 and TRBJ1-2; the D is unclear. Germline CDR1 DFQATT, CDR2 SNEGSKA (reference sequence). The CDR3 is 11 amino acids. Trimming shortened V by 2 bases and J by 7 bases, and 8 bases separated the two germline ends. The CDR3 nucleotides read TGCAGTGCTAGAACCCCGAGTGGCTACACCTTC. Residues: CSARTPSGYTF.

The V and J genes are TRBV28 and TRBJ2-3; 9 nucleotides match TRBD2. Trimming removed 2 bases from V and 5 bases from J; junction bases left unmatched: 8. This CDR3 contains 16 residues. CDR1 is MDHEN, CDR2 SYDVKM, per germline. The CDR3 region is CASSLLAGTIVDTQYF. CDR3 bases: TGTGCCAGCAGTTTACTAGCGGGGACTATTGTAGATACGCAGTATTTT.

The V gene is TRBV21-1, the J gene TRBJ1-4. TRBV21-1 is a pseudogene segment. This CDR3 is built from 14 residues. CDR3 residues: CASDNFATNEKLFF. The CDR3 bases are TGTGCCAGCGATAACTTTGCAACTAATGAAAAACTGTTTTTT.

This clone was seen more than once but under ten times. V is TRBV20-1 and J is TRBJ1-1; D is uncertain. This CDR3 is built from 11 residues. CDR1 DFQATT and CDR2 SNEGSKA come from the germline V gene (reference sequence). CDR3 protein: CSGRVLTEAFF. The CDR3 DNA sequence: TGCAGCGGCCGTGTTCTCACTGAAGCTTTCTTT.

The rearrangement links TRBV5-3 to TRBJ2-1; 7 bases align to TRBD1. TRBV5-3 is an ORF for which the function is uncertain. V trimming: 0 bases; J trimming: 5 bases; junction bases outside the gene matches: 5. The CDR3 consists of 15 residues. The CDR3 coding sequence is TGTGCCAGAAGCTTGGCCCGACAGGGACACAATGAGCAGTTCTTC. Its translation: CARSLARQGHNEQFF.

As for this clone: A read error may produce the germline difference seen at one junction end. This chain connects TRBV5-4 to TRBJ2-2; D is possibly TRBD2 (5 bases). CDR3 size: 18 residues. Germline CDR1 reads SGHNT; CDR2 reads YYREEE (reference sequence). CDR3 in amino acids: CASSLEARSNANTGELFF. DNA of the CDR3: TGTGCCAGCAGTTTGGAGGCGAGGTCAAACGCGAACACCGGGGAGCTGTTTTTT.

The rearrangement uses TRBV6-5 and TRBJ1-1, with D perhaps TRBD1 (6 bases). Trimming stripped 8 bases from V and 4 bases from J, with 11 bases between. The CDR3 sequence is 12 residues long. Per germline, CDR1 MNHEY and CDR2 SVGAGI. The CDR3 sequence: CASGRGSTEAFF. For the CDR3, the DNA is TGTGCCAGCGGTAGGGGGAGCACTGAAGCTTTCTTT.

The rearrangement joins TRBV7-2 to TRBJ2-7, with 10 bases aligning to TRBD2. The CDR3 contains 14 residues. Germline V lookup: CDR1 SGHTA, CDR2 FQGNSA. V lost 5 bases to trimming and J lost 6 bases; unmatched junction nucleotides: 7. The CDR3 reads CASSTSGGGAEQYF. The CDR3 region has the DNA TGTGCCAGCAGCACAAGCGGGGGGGGAGCCGAGCAGTACTTC.

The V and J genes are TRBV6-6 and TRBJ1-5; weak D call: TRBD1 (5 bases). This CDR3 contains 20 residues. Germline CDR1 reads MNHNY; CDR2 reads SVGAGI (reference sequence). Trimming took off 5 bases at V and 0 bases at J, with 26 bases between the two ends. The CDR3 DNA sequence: TGTGCCAGCAGTCCCCGGACTGTGAGGGGAGGTCGGTATAGCAATCAGCCCCAGCATTTT. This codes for CASSPRTVRGGRYSNQPQHF.

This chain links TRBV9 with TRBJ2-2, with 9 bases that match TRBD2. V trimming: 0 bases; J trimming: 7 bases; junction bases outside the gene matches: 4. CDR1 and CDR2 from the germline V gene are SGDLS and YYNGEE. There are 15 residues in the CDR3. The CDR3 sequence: CASSVGSGGIGELFF. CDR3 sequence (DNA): TGTGCCAGCAGCGTAGGGAGCGGGGGGATCGGGGAGCTGTTTTTT.

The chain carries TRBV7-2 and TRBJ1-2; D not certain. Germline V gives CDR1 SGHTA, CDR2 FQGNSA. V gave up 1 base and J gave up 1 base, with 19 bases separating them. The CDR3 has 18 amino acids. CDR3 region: CASSLVSQPWEGNYGYTF. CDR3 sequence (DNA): TGTGCCAGCAGCTTAGTTAGTCAGCCATGGGAGGGTAACTATGGCTACACCTTC.

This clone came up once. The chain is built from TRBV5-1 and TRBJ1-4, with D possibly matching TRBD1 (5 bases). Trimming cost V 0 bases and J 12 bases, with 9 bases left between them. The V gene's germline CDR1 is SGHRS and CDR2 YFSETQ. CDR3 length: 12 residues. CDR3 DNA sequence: TGCGCCAGCAGCTTGGCCGGGGGACAACTGTTTTTT. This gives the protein CASSLAGGQLFF. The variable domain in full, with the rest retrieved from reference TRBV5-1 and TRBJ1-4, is KAGVTQTPRYLIKTRGQQVTLSCSPISGHRSVSWYQQTPGQGLQFLFEYFSETQRNKGNFPGRFSGRQFSNSRSEMNVSTLELGDSALYLCASSLAGGQLFFGSGTQLSVL.

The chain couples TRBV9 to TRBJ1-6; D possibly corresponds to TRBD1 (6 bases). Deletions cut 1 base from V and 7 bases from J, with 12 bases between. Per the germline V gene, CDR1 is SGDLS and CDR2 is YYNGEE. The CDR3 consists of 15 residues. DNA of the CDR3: TGTGCCAGCAGCGTACACGCAGGGGTCAATTCACCCCTCCACTTT. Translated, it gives CASSVHAGVNSPLHF.

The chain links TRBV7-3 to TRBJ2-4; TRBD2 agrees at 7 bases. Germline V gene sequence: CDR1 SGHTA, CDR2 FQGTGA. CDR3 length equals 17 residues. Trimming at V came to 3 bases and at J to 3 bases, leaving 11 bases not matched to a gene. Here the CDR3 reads CASSFLRESVYKNIQYF. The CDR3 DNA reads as TGTGCCAGCAGCTTCCTGCGGGAGTCGGTATACAAAAACATTCAGTACTTC.

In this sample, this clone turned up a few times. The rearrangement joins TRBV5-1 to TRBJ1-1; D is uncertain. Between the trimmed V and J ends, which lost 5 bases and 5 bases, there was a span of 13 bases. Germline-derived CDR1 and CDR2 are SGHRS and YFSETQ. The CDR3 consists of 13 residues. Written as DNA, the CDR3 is TGCGCCAGCAGTCCGGGTATTAATACTGAAGCTTTCTTT. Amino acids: CASSPGINTEAFF.

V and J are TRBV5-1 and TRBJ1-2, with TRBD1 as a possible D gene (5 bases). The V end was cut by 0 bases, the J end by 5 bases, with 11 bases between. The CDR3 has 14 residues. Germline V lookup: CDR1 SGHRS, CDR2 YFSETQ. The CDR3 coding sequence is TGCGCCAGCAGCTTGGTGGACAAGTCATATGGCTACACCTTC. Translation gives CASSLVDKSYGYTF. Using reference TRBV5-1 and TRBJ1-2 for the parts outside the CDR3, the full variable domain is KAGVTQTPRYLIKTRGQQVTLSCSPISGHRSVSWYQQTPGQGLQFLFEYFSETQRNKGNFPGRFSGRQFSNSRSEMNVSTLELGDSALYLCASSLVDKSYGYTFGSGTRLTVV.

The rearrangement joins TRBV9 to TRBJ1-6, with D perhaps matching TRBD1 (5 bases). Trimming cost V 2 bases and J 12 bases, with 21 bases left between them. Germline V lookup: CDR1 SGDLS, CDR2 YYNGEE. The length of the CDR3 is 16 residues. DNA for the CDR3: TGTGCCAGCAGCGTGGCTTCAGGGTTGGGCAGCGGACCCCTCCACTTT. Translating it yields CASSVASGLGSGPLHF.

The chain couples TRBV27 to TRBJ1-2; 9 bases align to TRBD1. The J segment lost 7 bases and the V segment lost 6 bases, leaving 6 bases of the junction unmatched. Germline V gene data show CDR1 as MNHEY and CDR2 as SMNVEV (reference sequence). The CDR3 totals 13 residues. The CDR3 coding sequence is TGTGCCAGCAGGCCCCGACAGGGGGGTGGCTACACCTTC. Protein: CASRPRQGGGYTF.

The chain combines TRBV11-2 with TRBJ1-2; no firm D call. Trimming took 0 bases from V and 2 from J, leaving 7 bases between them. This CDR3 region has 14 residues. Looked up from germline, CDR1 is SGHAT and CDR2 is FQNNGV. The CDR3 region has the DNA TGTGCCAGCAGCTTAGAGCTGAGAAACTATGGCTACACCTTC. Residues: CASSLELRNYGYTF.

CDR3 loop: CASSHGRNTIYF. The CDR3 DNA follows: TGTGCCAGCAGTCATGGTCGAAACACCATATATTTT. The V call is TRBV12-3 or TRBV12-4, the J call TRBJ1-3; D is undetermined. The CDR3 runs 12 residues. The V end was cut by 5 bases, the J end by 5 bases, with 7 bases between.

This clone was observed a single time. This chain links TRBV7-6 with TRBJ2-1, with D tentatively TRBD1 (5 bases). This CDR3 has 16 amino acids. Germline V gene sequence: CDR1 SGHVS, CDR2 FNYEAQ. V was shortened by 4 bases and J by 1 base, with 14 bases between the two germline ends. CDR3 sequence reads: CASSSPGRDSYNEQFF. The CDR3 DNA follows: TGTGCCAGCAGCTCCCCTGGCAGGGATTCCTACAATGAGCAGTTCTTC.

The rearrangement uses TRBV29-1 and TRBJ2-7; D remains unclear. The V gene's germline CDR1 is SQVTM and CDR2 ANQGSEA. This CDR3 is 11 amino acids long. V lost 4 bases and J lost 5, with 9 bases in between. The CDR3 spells CSVGVGNEQYF. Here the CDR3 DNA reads TGCAGCGTTGGAGTGGGGAACGAGCAGTACTTC.

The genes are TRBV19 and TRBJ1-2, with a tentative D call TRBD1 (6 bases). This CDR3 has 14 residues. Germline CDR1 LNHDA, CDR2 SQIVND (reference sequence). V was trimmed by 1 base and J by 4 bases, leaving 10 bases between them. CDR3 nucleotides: TGTGCCAGTAGTATAGGACAGGCGGGCTATGGCTACACCTTC. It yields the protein CASSIGQAGYGYTF.

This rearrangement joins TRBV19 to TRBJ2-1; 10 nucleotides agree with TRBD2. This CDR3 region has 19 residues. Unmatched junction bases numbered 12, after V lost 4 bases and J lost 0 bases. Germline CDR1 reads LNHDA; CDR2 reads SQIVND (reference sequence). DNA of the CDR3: TGTGCCAGTAGTAGATTAAAGGGACTAGCGAGGAGCTCCTACAATGAGCAGTTCTTC. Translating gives CASSRLKGLARSSYNEQFF.

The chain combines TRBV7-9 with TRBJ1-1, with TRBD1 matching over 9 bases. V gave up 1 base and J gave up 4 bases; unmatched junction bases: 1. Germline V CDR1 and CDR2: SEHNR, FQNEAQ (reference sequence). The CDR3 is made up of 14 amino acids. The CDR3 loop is CASSLETGGTEAFF. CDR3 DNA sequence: TGTGCCAGCAGCTTAGAGACAGGGGGCACTGAAGCTTTCTTT.